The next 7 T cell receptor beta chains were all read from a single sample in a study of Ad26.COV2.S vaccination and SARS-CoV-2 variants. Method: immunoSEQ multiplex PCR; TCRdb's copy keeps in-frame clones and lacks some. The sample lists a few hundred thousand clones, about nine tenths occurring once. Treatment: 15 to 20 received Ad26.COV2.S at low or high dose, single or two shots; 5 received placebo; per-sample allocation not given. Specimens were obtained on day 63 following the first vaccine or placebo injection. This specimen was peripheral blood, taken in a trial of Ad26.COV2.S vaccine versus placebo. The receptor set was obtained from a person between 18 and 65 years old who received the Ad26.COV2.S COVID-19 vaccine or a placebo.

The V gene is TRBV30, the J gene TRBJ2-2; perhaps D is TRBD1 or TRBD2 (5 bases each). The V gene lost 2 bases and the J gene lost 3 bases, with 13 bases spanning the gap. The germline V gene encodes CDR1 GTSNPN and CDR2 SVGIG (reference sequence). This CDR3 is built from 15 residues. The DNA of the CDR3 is TGTGCCTGGAGTCCTCCGTGGGGGTACACCGGGGAGCTGTTTTTT. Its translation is CAWSPPWGYTGELFF.

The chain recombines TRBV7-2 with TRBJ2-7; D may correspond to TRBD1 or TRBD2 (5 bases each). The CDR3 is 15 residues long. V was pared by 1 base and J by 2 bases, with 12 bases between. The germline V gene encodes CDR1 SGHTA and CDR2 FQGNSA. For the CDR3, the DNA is TGTGCCAGCAGCTTAGGGGGGAGCGGTCCCTACGAGCAGTACTTC. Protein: CASSLGGSGPYEQYF.

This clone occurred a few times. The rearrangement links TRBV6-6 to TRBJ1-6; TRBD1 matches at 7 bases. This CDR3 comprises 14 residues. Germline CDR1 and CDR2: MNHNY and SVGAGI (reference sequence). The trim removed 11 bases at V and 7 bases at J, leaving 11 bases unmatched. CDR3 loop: CALGGDMLNSPLHF. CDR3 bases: TGTGCCCTAGGGGGCGACATGTTAAATTCACCCCTCCACTTT.

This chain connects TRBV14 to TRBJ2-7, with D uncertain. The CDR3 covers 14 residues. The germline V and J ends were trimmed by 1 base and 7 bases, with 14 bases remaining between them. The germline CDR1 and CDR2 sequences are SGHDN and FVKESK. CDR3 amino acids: CASSQVNDPWEQYF. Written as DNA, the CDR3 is TGTGCCAGCAGCCAAGTTAACGATCCCTGGGAGCAGTACTTC.

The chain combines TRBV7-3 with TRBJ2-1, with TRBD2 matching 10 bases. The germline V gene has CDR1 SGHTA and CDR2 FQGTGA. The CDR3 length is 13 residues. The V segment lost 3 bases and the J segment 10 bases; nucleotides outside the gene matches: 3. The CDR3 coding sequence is TGTGCCAGCAGCTTTGTAGCGGGAGGCGAGCAGTTCTTC. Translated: CASSFVAGGEQFF.

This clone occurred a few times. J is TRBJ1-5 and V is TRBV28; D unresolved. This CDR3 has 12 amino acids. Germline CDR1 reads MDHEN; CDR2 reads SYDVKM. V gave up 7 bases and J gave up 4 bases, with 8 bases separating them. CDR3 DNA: TGTGCCAGCAATGGGATTAATCAGCCCCAGCATTTT. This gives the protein CASNGINQPQHF.

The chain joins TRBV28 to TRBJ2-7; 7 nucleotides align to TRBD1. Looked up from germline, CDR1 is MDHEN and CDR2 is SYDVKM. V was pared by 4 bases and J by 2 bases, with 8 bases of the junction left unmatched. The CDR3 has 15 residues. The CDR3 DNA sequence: TGTGCCAGCAGTTACCCAGGGGGTTCTACCTACGAGCAGTACTTC. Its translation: CASSYPGGSTYEQYF.